This T cell receptor (beta chain) originates from a study of cytomegalovirus exposure and HLA in healthy donors. Study-wide results and caveats: The investigators catalogued 160 or so TCR beta chains as cytomegalovirus-associated.

This CDR3 is built from 13 residues. Trimming shortened V by 0 bases and J by 6 bases, and 8 bases separated the two germline ends. Germline values: CDR1 MNHEY, CDR2 SMNVEV (reference sequence). For this clone: Its specificity is unknown.

A multiplex PCR was run with 60 Vbeta primers and 13 Jbeta primers. The assay was immunoSEQ multiplex PCR, and TCRdb's table has in-frame clones only and misses some. Seen here are 150,000 to 200,000 clones, 75% to 90% observed once, and the top ten hold 4.1%. The chain carries TRBV27 and TRBJ2-5; TRBD1 might be the D (6 bases). Sequences were obtained from PBMCs. The sequence came from a man over 45 in good health and CMV-seropositive. Written as DNA, the CDR3 is TGTGCCAGCAGTTTATCGGGGGCGAAGACCCAGTACTTC. This gives the protein CASSLSGAKTQYF.